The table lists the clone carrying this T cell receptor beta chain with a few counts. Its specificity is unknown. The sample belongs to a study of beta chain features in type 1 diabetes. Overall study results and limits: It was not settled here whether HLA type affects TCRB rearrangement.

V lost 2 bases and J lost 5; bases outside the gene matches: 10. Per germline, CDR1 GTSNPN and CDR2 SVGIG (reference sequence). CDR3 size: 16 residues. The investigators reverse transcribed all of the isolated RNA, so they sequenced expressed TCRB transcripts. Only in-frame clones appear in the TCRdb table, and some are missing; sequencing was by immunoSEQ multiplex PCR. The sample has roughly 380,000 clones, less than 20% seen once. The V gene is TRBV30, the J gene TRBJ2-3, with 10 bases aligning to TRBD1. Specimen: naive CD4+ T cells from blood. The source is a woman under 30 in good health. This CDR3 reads CAWSTPTGGWIDTQYF. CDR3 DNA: TGTGCCTGGAGTACTCCGACAGGGGGCTGGATAGATACGCAGTATTTT.